This T cell receptor beta chain was sequenced during a study of Ad26.COV2.S vaccination and SARS-CoV-2 variants (dated by TCRdb to about 2021). As for the study more broadly: Donors in the vaccine arm were drawn from COV1001, a phase I-IIa trial of Ad26.COV2.S in healthy adults that was multicentre, randomized, double-blind and placebo-controlled. The TCR-sequenced set comprised around 30 samples: about 19 Ad26.COV2.S vaccine recipients, 5 placebo recipients and 8 SARS-CoV-2 convalescent individuals. Trial participants were randomized into five groups of five, in which low-dose or high-dose Ad26.COV2.S was given once or twice, or placebo was given on both occasions. Investigators remained blinded to trial group allocation during experiments and outcome assessment. Ad26.COV2.S was administered intramuscularly at a dose of 5x10^10 or 1x10^11 viral particles, either as one shot or as two shots given 56 days apart. TCRbeta repertoire sequencing served as the tool for gauging how specific and how broad the SARS-CoV-2-reactive T cell receptors were following Ad26.COV2.S vaccination. The paper as a whole reports these results and caveats: It was noted by the authors that total T cell responses may have been underestimated by the TCR breadth and depth analyses. Ad26.COV2.S recipients had higher spike-specific TCR breadth than placebo recipients (P = 0.0014). After vaccination, spike-specific CD8+ and CD4+ T cell responses were reported to show substantial breadth. Comparable non-spike TCR breadth was observed between vaccine and placebo recipients, consistent with only spike being contained in the vaccine. The study was not powered to compare responses between vaccine doses or regimens.

V is shortened by 0 bases, J by 6 bases, and the region joining them spans 17 bases. The CDR3 covers 16 residues, taking in both the cysteine and the phenylalanine. Only the CDR3 region is kept as DNA, spanning 48 bases read in frame from base 1. The germline V gene sets CDR1 to SGHRS and CDR2 to YFSETQ. The immunoSEQ Assay was used to sequence TCRbeta CDR3 regions. After extraction, genomic DNA underwent amplification by bias-controlled multiplex PCR, followed by high-throughput sequencing. The study's own analysis went as follows. Collapsing and filtering of sequences were performed to quantify the absolute abundance of each unique TCRbeta CDR3 region. T cell fraction was estimated by normalization of TCRbeta template counts to usable DNA, with usable DNA being measured through amplification of reference genes present in all nucleated cells. Repertoire TCRs were annotated as SARS-CoV-2-specific by exact matching of V gene, CDR3 amino acid sequence and J gene to a known reactive TCR set. MIRA supplied the reference SARS-CoV-2 TCR set, which was filtered for enrichment in COVID-19-positive ImmuneCODE repertoires so that public or cross-reactive TCRs were removed. Drawing on the MIRA antigens, annotated TCRs were analysed further at the level of specific ORF or position within ORF. Breadth was defined as the number of annotated unique rearrangements divided by the total number of unique productive rearrangements, and depth was defined as the summed frequency of the annotated unique rearrangements. Group comparisons of TCR breadth used two-sided Wilcoxon rank-sum tests. Entries here come from immuneACCESS through TCRdb and include only in-frame sequences with V and J called. Some clones fail to appear in such tables; in the studies checked, an unresolved V gene covers under half of the shortfall, and the cause of the remainder is unknown. That table furnishes V, J and clone size, whereas the DNA furnished D and trimming. In this sample the table shows around 300,000 clones, 65% to 90% of which occur a single time. The ten top clones hold around 10% of the sample.

Details on this clone: Its antigen remains undetermined. No clone much larger than this one lies a single base away; base qualities are absent.

The treatment or condition label, as the study defines it: roughly 19 received Ad26.COV2.S at low or high dose, single or two shots; 5 received placebo; per-sample allocation not given. For vaccine and placebo recipients, repertoires were sequenced using samples collected on day 63 after the first injection. Cohort 1b enrolled about two dozen adults aged 18-55 years at a single site in Boston, USA, between 29 July and 7 August 2020. Ad26.COV2.S was a replication-incompetent adenovirus type 26 vector that expressed a prefusion-stabilized SARS-CoV-2 spike protein derived from the original Wuhan strain.

The sample here was peripheral blood, taken in a trial of Ad26.COV2.S vaccine versus placebo. The TCR sequence derives from a person between 18 and 65 years old who received the Ad26.COV2.S COVID-19 vaccine or a placebo. The receptor chain draws on TRBV5-1 and TRBJ2-3; TRBD2 might be the D gene, on 5 matching bases. CDR3 loop: CASSLGYATTGDTQYF. The base sequence is TGCGCCAGCAGCTTGGGTTACGCGACCACGGGGGATACGCAGTATTTT.